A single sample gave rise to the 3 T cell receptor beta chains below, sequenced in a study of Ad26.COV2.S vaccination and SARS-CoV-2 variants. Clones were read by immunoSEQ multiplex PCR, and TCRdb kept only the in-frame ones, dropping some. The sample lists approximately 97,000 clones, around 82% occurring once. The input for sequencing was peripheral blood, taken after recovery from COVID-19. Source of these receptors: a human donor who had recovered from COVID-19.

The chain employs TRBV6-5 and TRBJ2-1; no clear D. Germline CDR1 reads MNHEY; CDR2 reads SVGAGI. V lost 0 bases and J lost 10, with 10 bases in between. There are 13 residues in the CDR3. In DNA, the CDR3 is TGTGCCAGCAGTTACTCCCGAAAATCCGAGCAGTTCTTC. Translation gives CASSYSRKSEQFF.

This CDR3 is CASSWGGDPSTDTQYF. CDR3 DNA: TGTGCCAGCAGCTGGGGCGGGGATCCTAGCACAGATACGCAGTATTTT. The chain employs TRBV7-3 and TRBJ2-3; possible D gene TRBD2, 6 bases. V was shortened by 4 bases and J by 0 bases, with 14 bases between the two germline ends. The CDR3 has 16 residues. Germline-derived CDR1 and CDR2 are SGHTA and FQGTGA.

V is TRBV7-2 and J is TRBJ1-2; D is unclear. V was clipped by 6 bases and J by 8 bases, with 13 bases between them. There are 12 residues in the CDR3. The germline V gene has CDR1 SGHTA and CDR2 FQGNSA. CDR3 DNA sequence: TGTGCCAGCAGTCCTTACTTGGGCGGCTACACCTTC. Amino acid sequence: CASSPYLGGYTF.